This TCR beta chain was captured by sequencing in a study of cytomegalovirus exposure and HLA in healthy donors. Study-level information: Approximately 85 million unique TCRs from HLA-typed donors were held in an early data release. Study results and caveats: Upon later analysis, TCR association rates were observed to vary by HLA locus, being highest for DRB1 and lowest for HLA-C. Presence/absence analyses assumed roughly uniform sequencing depth across donors.

Notes on this clone: Antigen unknown.

The CDR3 has 17 amino acids. Germline loops: CDR1 MGHRA, CDR2 YSYEKL. V was clipped by 0 bases and J by 0 bases, with 11 bases between them. 13 Jbeta primers and 60 Vbeta primers were used for the PCR. Sequencing was performed with immunoSEQ multiplex PCR; in TCRdb, only in-frame clones are kept and a portion is missing. The sample gives some 180,000 clones, 60% to 80% of which show up once; 2.9% is in the top ten. Sequencing was carried out using PBMCs. The TCR comes from a woman aged 25 to 39 in good health and CMV-seronegative. This chain links TRBV4-1 with TRBJ1-4; D uncertain. The CDR3 DNA is TGCGCCAGCAGCCAAGATCGAACAGTTGCAACTAATGAAAAACTGTTTTTT. It codes for CASSQDRTVATNEKLFF.